This TCR beta chain appears in the sequencing data of a study of blood T cells in healthy people across ages. For the second PCR, which ran for about 6 to 11 cycles, a sample-barcoded 5' primer and a J-beta primer mix were used. Sequencing yielded, for each sample, at least 2.5 million paired-end reads carrying CDR3. TCRdb recomputed calls from the 5' RACE reads with MiXCR, one row per CDR3 protein. The repertoire holds hundreds of thousands of distinct CDR3 sequences, with about 52% as singletons. The CDR3 has 15 residues. Germline lookup yields CDR1 MDHEN and CDR2 SYDVKM. V was shortened by 4 bases and J by 5 bases, with 18 bases between the two germline ends. This clonotype was seen once. The antigen remains unidentified. Peripheral blood was drawn, roughly 10 milliliters per donor. General study results and limits: Reliance upon unsorted PBMCs precluded definitive naive versus antigen-experienced comparison.

The chain uses TRBV28 and TRBJ2-7, with D tentatively TRBD1 (9 bases). The receptor's source is a man aged 60 to 75 in good health. The sample comprised blood. In DNA, the CDR3 is TGTGCCAGCAGTTCCGGGGGGGACAGGGACCACGAGCAGTACTTC. This translates into CASSSGGDRDHEQYF. Drawing the rest from reference TRBV28 and TRBJ2-7, the complete variable domain is DVKVTQSSRYLVKRTGEKVFLECVQDMDHENMFWYRQDPGLGLRLIYFSYDVKMKEKGDIPEGYSVSREKKERFSLILESASTNQTSMYLCASSSGGDRDHEQYFGPGTRLTVT.